Listed here are 12 T cell receptor beta chains from one sample, sequenced in a study of blood T cells in healthy people across ages. For the second PCR, which ran for roughly 7 to 11 cycles, a sample-barcoded 5' primer and a J-beta primer mix were used. MiXCR was run by TCRdb on the 5' RACE reads, yielding one entry per CDR3 protein. The sample consists of roughly 650,000 distinct CDR3 sequences, approximately 29% of them appearing once. Source material: blood. The source of these receptors is a woman older than 75 in good health.

This clonotype was observed a single time. The genes are TRBV5-1 and TRBJ2-7; 7 positions match TRBD2. The V and J ends lost 4 bases and 5 bases, in that order; junction bases with no gene match: 12. In germline, CDR1 is SGHRS, CDR2 YFSETQ. The CDR3 totals 15 residues. Here the CDR3 reads CASSPRTSKTDEQYF. CDR3 sequence (DNA): TGCGCCAGCAGCCCAAGGACTAGTAAGACCGACGAGCAGTACTTC.

This clonotype was seen only a few times. A much larger clone is a single base away; this may be a read error. The V gene is TRBV5-1, the J gene TRBJ1-1, with D possibly TRBD1 on 5 matching bases. V lost 3 bases, J lost 5 bases, and 17 bases lay in between. This CDR3 has 15 residues. Germline V gene sequence: CDR1 SGHRS, CDR2 YFSETQ. The DNA of the CDR3 is TGCGCCAGCAGCTGGGACTTCGGCCCCCGGACTGAAGCTTTCTTT. It encodes CASSWDFGPRTEAFF.

In its sample, this clonotype was seen many times. The chain recombines TRBV6-2 or TRBV6-3 with TRBJ2-2; perhaps TRBD1 as D (6 bases). CDR1 and CDR2 (germline): MNHEY, SVGEGT. Trimming took 7 bases from V and 5 from J, leaving 17 bases between them. The CDR3 length is 15 residues. CDR3 protein: CASNYNRARTGELFF. Here the CDR3 DNA reads TGTGCCAGCAACTACAACAGGGCGAGGACCGGGGAGCTGTTTTTT.

This clonotype has just a few counts. This may arise from a read error, as a much more abundant clone is one base away. The rearrangement links TRBV5-5 to TRBJ2-1, with D perhaps TRBD1 or TRBD2 (5 bases each). The CDR3 runs 15 residues. V was shortened by 10 bases and J by 2 bases, with 19 bases between the two germline ends. In germline, CDR1 is SGHKS, CDR2 YYEKEE (reference sequence). The CDR3 DNA reads TGTGCCGGCACCCACGGGACCGCCGCCTACAATGAGCAGTTCTTC. Residues: CAGTHGTAAYNEQFF.

The chain employs TRBV7-2 and TRBJ2-1; 10 bases agree with TRBD2. The CDR3 sequence is 15 residues long. With 5 bases clipped from V and 6 bases from J, the junction kept 7 bases outside the gene matches. Germline values: CDR1 SGHTA, CDR2 FQGNSA. The CDR3 sequence is CASSPPGTSVNEQFF. The CDR3 nucleotides are TGTGCCAGCAGCCCGCCCGGGACTAGCGTCAATGAGCAGTTCTTC.

This clonotype was seen only a few times. J is TRBJ1-1 and V is TRBV20-1, with TRBD1 as a possible D gene (5 bases). Germline CDR1 is DFQATT and CDR2 is SNEGSKA (reference sequence). The CDR3 is 13 residues long. Deletions cut 3 bases from V and 4 bases from J, with 12 bases between. For the CDR3, the DNA is TGCAGTGCTAGGTCCAGGGTGGGCACTGAAGCTTTCTTT. Its translation: CSARSRVGTEAFF.

This chain joins TRBV18 and TRBJ1-2, with D uncertain. Looked up from germline, CDR1 is KGHSH and CDR2 is LQKENI. The CDR3 spans 19 residues. Trimming removed 1 base at V and 2 bases at J, with 23 bases between. DNA of the CDR3: TGTGCCAGCTCACCACTCCCGCCCAGGCCGGTCGGTCAAAACTATGGCTACACCTTC. It codes for CASSPLPPRPVGQNYGYTF.

V usage is TRBV20-1 and J usage is TRBJ2-3; 8 positions match TRBD2. CDR1 and CDR2 from the germline V gene are DFQATT and SNEGSKA (reference sequence). Trimming removed 1 base from V and 2 bases from J; junction bases left unmatched: 5. This CDR3 has 15 amino acids. CDR3 coding DNA: TGCAGTGCTAGAGCCCCGGGAGGGTACACAGATACGCAGTATTTT. This encodes CSARAPGGYTDTQYF.

The gene calls are TRBV20-1 and TRBJ1-5; D uncertain. Trimming stripped 3 bases from V and 4 bases from J, with 10 bases between. The CDR3 covers 13 residues. CDR1 is DFQATT and CDR2 is SNEGSKA in the germline V gene (reference sequence). The CDR3 nucleotides read TGCAGTGCTAGGGACGGGGATAATCAGCCCCAGCATTTT. Translation gives CSARDGDNQPQHF.

This clonotype was seen a few times. The genes are TRBV5-6 and TRBJ1-6; possibly TRBD1 for D (5 bases). Per germline, CDR1 SGHDT and CDR2 YYEEEE. V lost 4 bases and J lost 7, with 18 bases in between. CDR3 length: 16 residues. The CDR3 reads CASSRILGGSNSPLHF. CDR3 sequence (DNA): TGTGCCAGCAGCCGAATCCTCGGGGGGAGCAATTCACCCCTCCACTTT.

This chain joins TRBV7-2 and TRBJ2-3; no definite D call. The V gene's germline CDR1 is SGHTA and CDR2 FQGNSA. The CDR3 loop spans 14 amino acids. Trimming took off 0 bases at V and 2 bases at J, with 6 bases between the two ends. CDR3 DNA sequence: TGTGCCAGCAGCTTAGCGCTCATCACAGATACGCAGTATTTT. It yields the protein CASSLALITDTQYF.

In regard to this clonotype: The junction shows a germline mismatch at one end, possibly a read error. The J gene is TRBJ1-6, the V gene TRBV4-2; TRBD1 is a possible D gene (5 bases). CDR1 and CDR2 from the germline V gene are LGHNA and YNFKEQ. The CDR3 runs to 16 residues. The CDR3 bases are TGTGCCGGCAGCCAAGAAAGGACACAAAATGATTCACCCCTCCACTTT. It yields the protein CAGSQERTQNDSPLHF.